This paragraph covers one T cell receptor beta chain sequence. Assay: immunoSEQ multiplex PCR; the TCRdb copy retains only in-frame clones and omits some. Of roughly 160,000 clones in the sample, approximately 84% were seen once. This specimen belongs to a study of blood T cell repertoires in COVID-19. The CDR3 sequence is 16 residues long. Germline V gene data show CDR1 as SNHLY and CDR2 as FYNNEI. J was trimmed by 2 bases and V by 4 bases; bases with no gene match: 3. The sequence was collected from an elderly woman with COVID-19, enrolled during active disease. Source material: peripheral blood. This chain joins TRBV2 and TRBJ2-3; 13 positions agree with TRBD2. CDR3 DNA sequence: TGTGCCAGCAGTGGACTAGCGGGAGGTGTCACAGATACGCAGTATTTT. This sequence encodes CASSGLAGGVTDTQYF.